This T cell receptor (beta chain) was profiled in a study of blood T cell repertoires in COVID-19 (dated by TCRdb to 2018 to 2020). About the investigation overall: Collaborator samples came from the United States, Italy and Spain and covered acute and convalescent phases of COVID-19. A de-identified subject ID, COVID-19 status, age in years and sex were almost always included in the sample metadata. The repertoires were released in a freely available public database meant as a resource for research on the immune response to SARS-CoV-2. Deeply sampled blood TCRbeta repertoires from subjects exposed to, actively infected with, or recovered from COVID-19 were included in the dataset. Where HLA class I and class II types were available, the types were taken from metadata supplied by the sample provider, not from assay-based typing. The material from the prospective study consisted of cDNA or gDNA derived from T cells, B-cell-depleted T cells, or PBMCs. Samples came from the ongoing ImmuneRACE study (first 160 participants) plus 1,254 subjects from 6 global collaborators. Study-wide findings and limitations: The amount of clinical and demographic metadata varied by source and participant and was provided uncurated.

Each collaborating institution followed its own protocols to collect whole blood in K2EDTA tubes. Collaborator samples were shipped for TCRbeta analysis as frozen whole blood, isolated PBMCs, or DNA extracted from either sample type. TCRbeta CDR3 regions were amplified from genomic DNA using the immunoSEQ Assay, a bias-controlled multiplex PCR. As for the authors' bioinformatics: Within the assay, amplification of reference gene primers was used to estimate how many nucleated cells each sample contained. To quantify the absolute abundance of each unique TCRbeta CDR3 rearrangement, sequence reads were collapsed and filtered. For each sample, productive Simpson clonality was calculated as the square root of Simpson's diversity index across productive rearrangements. The immuneACCESS repertoire file appears here via TCRdb, limited to in-frame rearrangements. These files lack a portion of the clones; in checked studies, under half of the deficit traces to unresolved V genes, and the cause of the others is not known. That table supplies the V and J calls and clone size; D and trimming were determined from the DNA. The sample contains around 160,000 clones, about 88% of them found a single time. The biggest ten clones account for roughly 19% of the sample.

By sample share, this clone is medium-sized (0.01 to 0.1%). The antigen it recognizes is unknown. One base away there is no much larger clone; base qualities are not given. The CDR3 measures 19 amino acids from cysteine to phenylalanine. Only the CDR3 DNA is retained, 57 bases long and in frame from the first base. V trim: 2 bases; J trim: 7 bases; unmatched bases: 17. CDR1 is given as SGHTA and CDR2 as FQGNSA, both from the germline V gene. The TCR was taken from a woman of 80 years or more with acute or convalescent COVID-19. Sequenced input: peripheral blood. The sequence is built from TRBV7-2 and TRBJ2-2, with 9 junctional bases fitting TRBD1. The nucleotide sequence reads TGTGCCAGCAGCTTACGTCGTTTGACACCGGGACAGGGATTCGGGGAGCTGTTTTTT. It is translated as CASSLRRLTPGQGFGELFF.